These T cell receptor beta chains were read from a single sample in a study of blood T cell repertoires in COVID-19. Method: immunoSEQ multiplex PCR; TCRdb's copy keeps in-frame clones and lacks some. The sample gives 190,000 or so clones, more than 80% of which show up once; 7.5% to 10% is in the top ten. Sequences were obtained from PBMCs or T cells enriched from blood (not recorded which). The receptors come from a man in his forties who had recovered from COVID-19. The CDR3 runs from the conserved cysteine through the conserved F or W. The order of the fields is clone size, J gene, V gene, D gene, CDR3 DNA, CDR3 protein. A D gene is named only where the DNA matches it firmly. Size tells how often a clone was seen (once, few, many) or the class of an expanded clone, and some rows leave it out.

NA	TRBJ1-2	TRBV30	NA	TGTGCCTGGAGTGTGCAGGGTTACTATGGCTACACCTTC	CAWSVQGYYGYTF
few	TRBJ1-5	TRBV18	TRBD1	TGTGCCAGCTCACCCGGGACAGGGGGCAGTCAGCCCCAGCATTTT	CASSPGTGGSQPQHF
NA	TRBJ2-1	TRBV5-1	NA	TGCGCCAGCAGCTTGTCGGTCGTGGTGAGCAATGAGCAGTTCTTC	CASSLSVVVSNEQFF
NA	TRBJ1-1	TRBV3-1/TRBV3-2	TRBD1	TGTGCCAGCAGCCGGCGGGACAGGGTCGGAACTGAAGCTTTCTTT	CASSRRDRVGTEAFF
once	TRBJ1-5	TRBV7-8	NA	TGTGCCAGCAGCTCGCATCATTCCGGACACGGGCAAGCTCAGCCCCAGCATTTT	CASSSHHSGHGQAQPQHF
NA	TRBJ1-2	TRBV3-1/TRBV3-2	NA	TGTGCCAGCAGCCACCCGTCCGGGGGGGTATGGGGCTACACCTTC	CASSHPSGGVWGYTF
NA	TRBJ1-2	TRBV4-1	TRBD1	TGCGCCAGCAGCCAAGATTCGGCAGGGACAGTTTATGGCTACACCTTC	CASSQDSAGTVYGYTF
NA	TRBJ2-2	TRBV29-1	NA	TGCAGCGTTGATAAGGGGAACAGCGGGGAGCTGTTTTTT	CSVDKGNSGELFF
NA	TRBJ1-2	TRBV12-1	NA	TGTGCCAGCAGCGGACAGCCAACTAACTATGGCTACACCTTC	CASSGQPTNYGYTF
NA	TRBJ2-2	TRBV19	TRBD1	TGTGCCACTACGGACAGGGAAGAGCTGTTTTTT	CATTDREELFF
NA	TRBJ2-3	TRBV25-1	TRBD2	TGTGCCAGCAGTCGGATTCTGCGGGGGGCCAGCACAGATACGCAGTATTTT	CASSRILRGASTDTQYF
NA	TRBJ1-2	TRBV30	NA	TGTGCCTCCAACCCAGGTGGTAACTATGGCTACACCTTC	CASNPGGNYGYTF
NA	TRBJ2-7	TRBV20-1	TRBD2	TGCAGTCCTGCGGGGGCCTACGAGCAGTACTTC	CSPAGAYEQYF
NA	TRBJ2-1	TRBV24-1	TRBD2	TGTGCCACCAGTGATTTCACTTCTAGCGGGAGGGGAAATGAGCAGTTCTTC	CATSDFTSSGRGNEQFF
NA	TRBJ2-1	TRBV10-3	TRBD1	TGTGCCATCAGAGCCGACAGGGGAAGCTCCTACAATGAGCAGTTCTTC	CAIRADRGSSYNEQFF